This T cell receptor (beta chain) was retrieved from a study of blood T cell repertoires in COVID-19. Study summary: COVID-19 samples, acute and convalescent, were from the United States, Italy and Spain. T cells, B-cell-depleted T cells, or PBMCs provided the cDNA or gDNA that served as material.

The CDR3 has 12 residues. The V gene's germline CDR1 is KGHDR and CDR2 SFDVKD. Trimming took 2 bases from V and 5 from J, leaving 5 bases between them. Authors' processing steps: From reference gene primer amplification, estimates of nucleated cell counts were derived. Profiling relied on immunoSEQ multiplex PCR, and the TCRdb table lists in-frame clones only, not all of them. V and J calls plus clone size are reproduced from that table; the DNA served to infer D and trimming. The sample lists roughly 100,000 clones; more than 75% were seen once. Sequenced sample: peripheral blood. The J gene is TRBJ2-5, the V gene TRBV24-1, with D unresolved. This clonotype was obtained from a human donor in a cohort sampled during active COVID-19. The CDR3 coding sequence is TGTGCCACCAGTGATTCTAGGGAGACCCAGTACTTC. Encoded protein: CATSDSRETQYF.